Described below is a single TCR beta chain sequence and its context. Per the original methods: Nucleated cell counts were estimated from reference gene primer amplification. Clones were read by immunoSEQ multiplex PCR, and TCRdb kept only the in-frame ones, dropping some. The D gene and trimming were derived from the DNA, and the V and J assignments and clone size from that table. The sample contains 150,000 to 200,000 clones, around 84% of which appear only once. The data are from a study of blood T cell repertoires in COVID-19. Across the whole study: Sites across the United States, Italy and Spain contributed samples from acute and convalescent COVID-19.

Per the germline V gene, CDR1 is SGHRS and CDR2 is YFSETQ. CDR3 size: 18 residues. V lost 5 bases, J lost 2 bases, and 13 bases stayed unmatched. V usage is TRBV5-1 and J usage is TRBJ2-3, with 11 bases lining up with TRBD2. The sample taken for sequencing was peripheral blood. The TCR comes from a human donor with acute or convalescent COVID-19. The donor label of this sample is uncertain. CDR3 in DNA: TGCGCCAGCAGGAGTAGCGGGGGGGCCTTTTTGTACACAGATACGCAGTATTTT. Protein sequence: CASRSSGGAFLYTDTQYF.